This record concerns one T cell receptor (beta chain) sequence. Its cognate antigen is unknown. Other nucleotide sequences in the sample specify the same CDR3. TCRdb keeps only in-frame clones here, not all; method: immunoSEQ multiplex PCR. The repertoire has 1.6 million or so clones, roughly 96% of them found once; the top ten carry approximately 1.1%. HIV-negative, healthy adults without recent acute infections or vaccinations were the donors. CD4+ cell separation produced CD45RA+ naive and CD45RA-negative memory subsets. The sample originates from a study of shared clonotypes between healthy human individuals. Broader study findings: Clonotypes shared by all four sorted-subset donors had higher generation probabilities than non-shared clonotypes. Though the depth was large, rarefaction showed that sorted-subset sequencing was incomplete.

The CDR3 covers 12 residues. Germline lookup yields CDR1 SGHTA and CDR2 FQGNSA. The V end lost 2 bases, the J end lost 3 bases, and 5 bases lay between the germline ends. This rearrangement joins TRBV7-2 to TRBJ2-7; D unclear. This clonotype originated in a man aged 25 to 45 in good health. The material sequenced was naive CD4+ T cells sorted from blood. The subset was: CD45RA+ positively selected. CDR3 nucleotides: TGTGCCAGCAGCTTACAAGGCTACGAGCAGTACTTC. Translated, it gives CASSLQGYEQYF.